One sample yielded the 21 T cell receptor beta chains listed below, sequenced in a study of blood T cell repertoires in COVID-19 (TCRdb year 2020). Library preparation was by the immunoSEQ multiplex PCR assay. TCRdb stores this immuneACCESS table with in-frame sequences only. Part of the clones is absent; in the studies checked, under half of the shortfall reflects unresolved V genes, and no reason is known for the rest. A total of some 82,000 clones appear in this sample, 81% of them only once. The ten biggest clones cover approximately 44% of the sample. Sequencing was carried out using peripheral blood. The receptors shown here come from a man of 80 years or more with acute or convalescent COVID-19.

This chain joins TRBV7-9 and TRBJ2-1; D is perhaps TRBD1 (6 bases). Germline CDR1 SEHNR, CDR2 FQNEAQ (reference sequence). The V gene lost 2 bases and the J gene lost 2 bases, with 10 bases spanning the gap. The CDR3 extends over 15 amino acids. The CDR3 is CASSLKGGPYNEQFF. DNA for the CDR3: TGTGCCAGCAGCTTAAAAGGGGGTCCCTACAATGAGCAGTTCTTC.

The genes are TRBV9 and TRBJ2-1, with 8 positions matching TRBD2. Germline CDR1 SGDLS, CDR2 YYNGEE. The CDR3 has 16 residues. V lost 0 bases to trimming and J lost 5 bases; unmatched junction nucleotides: 7. The CDR3 here is CASSVAIREGDNEQFF. CDR3 DNA sequence: TGTGCCAGCAGCGTAGCTATCCGGGAGGGAGACAATGAGCAGTTCTTC.

This sequence joins TRBV7-8 and TRBJ1-1; the D is unclear. In germline, CDR1 is SGHVS, CDR2 FQNEAQ. The V gene lost 5 bases and the J gene lost 3 bases, with 10 bases spanning the gap. CDR3 length: 13 residues. CDR3 nucleotides: TGTGCCAGCAGCCAACAGCCATACACTGAAGCTTTCTTT. It yields the protein CASSQQPYTEAFF.

This clone was seen a handful of times. The J gene is TRBJ2-5, the V gene TRBV28; 9 bases match TRBD1. V dropped 4 bases and J dropped 5; count of bases not matched to a gene: 11. This CDR3 is built from 16 residues. Germline V lookup: CDR1 MDHEN, CDR2 SYDVKM. The CDR3: CASSWGTGSFDETQYF. CDR3 bases: TGTGCCAGCAGTTGGGGGACAGGGAGTTTTGACGAGACCCAGTACTTC.

The genes are TRBV25-1 and TRBJ2-3, with D tentatively TRBD2 (5 bases). The CDR3 has 17 amino acids. Germline V gene sequence: CDR1 MGHDK, CDR2 SYGVNS. V lost 1 base, J lost 0 bases, and 14 bases lay in between. The CDR3 coding sequence is TGTGCCAGCAGTGAATCCCCCGGAGGTTGGAGCACAGATACGCAGTATTTT. The encoded protein is CASSESPGGWSTDTQYF.

V gene TRBV29-1 combines with J gene TRBJ2-1, with a weak D call TRBD2 (5 bases). CDR1 and CDR2 (germline): SQVTM, ANQGSEA. With 0 bases removed from V and 5 bases from J, the gap between germline ends came to 14 bases. CDR3 length equals 15 residues. The CDR3 sequence: CSVEEATKGDNEQFF. The DNA of the CDR3 is TGCAGCGTTGAAGAGGCAACCAAGGGAGACAATGAGCAGTTCTTC.

The gene calls are TRBV5-1 and TRBJ2-5, with TRBD1 matching 10 bases. V lost 5 bases to trimming and J lost 5 bases; unmatched junction nucleotides: 9. The CDR3 contains 15 residues. The germline V gene has CDR1 SGHRS and CDR2 YFSETQ. CDR3 bases: TGCGCCAGCAGTTCTACCGGGACAGGGGCGGAGACCCAGTACTTC. The encoded protein is CASSSTGTGAETQYF.

Written as DNA, the CDR3 is TGTGCCAGCAGTTACGACAGGGGAAGGGCACCCCTCCACTTT. It is translated as CASSYDRGRAPLHF. The rearrangement uses TRBV6-5 and TRBJ1-6; 8 nucleotides match TRBD1. The CDR3 length is 14 residues. V was pared by 2 bases and J by 11 bases, with 5 bases of the junction left unmatched. Germline CDR1 reads MNHEY; CDR2 reads SVGAGI.

This chain links TRBV4-2 with TRBJ1-2; 10 bases are a match to TRBD1. Germline V gene data show CDR1 as LGHNA and CDR2 as YNFKEQ. After removal of 0 bases from V and 4 bases from J, the junction contained 5 bases not matched to a gene. The CDR3 is 16 amino acids. CDR3 bases: TGTGCCAGCAGCCAAGACCCGACAGGGGGCAGCTATGGCTACACCTTC. Translated, it gives CASSQDPTGGSYGYTF.

This clone has only a few counts. The J gene is TRBJ2-2, the V gene TRBV7-9, with a tentative D call TRBD1 (6 bases). The CDR3 has 14 residues. V lost 4 bases to trimming and J lost 4 bases, with 10 bases between them. CDR1 is SEHNR and CDR2 is FQNEAQ in the germline V gene (reference sequence). The chain's CDR3 is CASSSQGPTGELFF. In DNA form, the CDR3 reads TGTGCCAGCAGCTCACAGGGACCCACCGGGGAGCTGTTTTTT.

The chain joins TRBV7-9 to TRBJ2-7; D possibly corresponds to TRBD1 (6 bases). Looked up from germline, CDR1 is SEHNR and CDR2 is FQNEAQ (reference sequence). The CDR3 is 14 amino acids. With 4 bases removed from V and 2 bases from J, the gap between germline ends came to 12 bases. In DNA, the CDR3 is TGTGCCAGCAGCTCTAGGGGGTTACCCTACGAGCAGTACTTC. It translates to CASSSRGLPYEQYF.

V is TRBV30 and J is TRBJ2-3; D gene unclear. Trimming took off 3 bases at V and 3 bases at J, with 13 bases between the two ends. Germline lookup yields CDR1 GTSNPN and CDR2 SVGIG (reference sequence). There are 14 residues in the CDR3. Written as DNA, the CDR3 is TGTGCCTGGAGAGATGGGCCGAGAACAGATACGCAGTATTTT. Translation gives CAWRDGPRTDTQYF.

The chain employs TRBV3-1 (or the pseudogene TRBV3-2) and TRBJ2-7; 9 bases align to TRBD2. This CDR3 region has 15 residues. Germline V CDR1 and CDR2: LGHDT, YNNKEL (reference sequence). V lost 6 bases and J lost 1; bases outside the gene matches: 7. The CDR3 DNA reads as TGTGCCAGCAGTTACCTAGCGGGGCTGTCCTACGAGCAGTACTTC. Its translation: CASSYLAGLSYEQYF.

This chain uses TRBV2 with TRBJ2-1; D is undetermined. V lost 9 bases to trimming and J lost 2 bases, with 5 bases between them. This CDR3 is built from 11 residues. In germline, CDR1 is SNHLY, CDR2 FYNNEI. Here the CDR3 reads CARTAYNEQFF. CDR3 sequence (DNA): TGTGCCAGAACAGCCTACAATGAGCAGTTCTTC.

The chain employs TRBV27 and TRBJ2-2; TRBD2 agrees at 8 bases. The CDR3 extends over 16 amino acids. The V segment lost 4 bases and the J segment 4 bases; nucleotides outside the gene matches: 8. The germline V gene encodes CDR1 MNHEY and CDR2 SMNVEV (reference sequence). For the CDR3, the DNA is TGTGCCAGCAGTTCTCCGGGACTAGTAGGCACCGGGGAGCTGTTTTTT. Protein sequence: CASSSPGLVGTGELFF.

The J gene is TRBJ2-4, the V gene TRBV15, with 9 bases lining up with TRBD1. CDR3 length: 18 residues. Germline V gene lookup returns CDR1 LNHNV and CDR2 YYDKDF (reference sequence). Trimming at V came to 0 bases and at J to 0 bases, leaving 6 bases not matched to a gene. CDR3 in DNA: TGTGCCACCAGCAGAGATCGGAGGGGACAGGGAGCCAAAAACATTCAGTACTTC. Residues: CATSRDRRGQGAKNIQYF. Together with reference TRBV15 and TRBJ2-4, the CDR3 gives the full variable domain: DAMVIQNPRYQVTQFGKPVTLSCSQTLNHNVMYWYQQKSSQAPKLLFHYYDKDFNNEADTPDNFQSRRPNTSFCFLDIRSPGLGDTAMYLCATSRDRRGQGAKNIQYFGAGTRLSVL.

This chain uses TRBV7-2 with TRBJ2-7; TRBD1 agrees at 8 bases. Germline lookup yields CDR1 SGHTA and CDR2 FQGNSA. V gave up 5 bases and J gave up 4 bases; unmatched junction bases: 7. The CDR3 spans 14 residues. Here the CDR3 DNA reads TGTGCCAGCAGCAAAGACAGGGGAAGGTACGAGCAGTACTTC. Protein product: CASSKDRGRYEQYF.

This chain links TRBV28 with TRBJ2-4, with 10 bases matching TRBD1. V lost 2 bases and J lost 9; bases outside the gene matches: 1. The CDR3 loop spans 13 amino acids. Germline lookup yields CDR1 MDHEN and CDR2 SYDVKM. CDR3 protein: CASSLGTGVIQYF. In DNA, the CDR3 is TGTGCCAGCAGTTTAGGGACAGGGGTCATTCAGTACTTC.

V is TRBV19 and J is TRBJ2-3; 10 bases line up with TRBD1. J lost 5 bases, V lost 4 bases, and 3 bases had no gene match. Per germline, CDR1 LNHDA and CDR2 SQIVND (reference sequence). The CDR3 sequence is 14 residues long. The chain's CDR3 is CASSTGQGEDTQYF. The CDR3 DNA reads as TGTGCCAGTAGTACCGGACAGGGGGAAGATACGCAGTATTTT.

The rearrangement uses TRBV6-5 and TRBJ1-2; 7 bases align to TRBD1. The germline CDR1 and CDR2 sequences are MNHEY and SVGAGI. Trimming took 0 bases from V and 8 from J; bases not matched to a gene: 12. This CDR3 region has 16 residues. The CDR3 sequence is CASSYSLIEGAEGYTF. Written as DNA, the CDR3 is TGTGCCAGCAGTTACTCTCTCATCGAGGGGGCAGAGGGCTACACCTTC.

The V gene is TRBV28, the J gene TRBJ2-7, with 9 bases matching TRBD1. The CDR3 is 14 amino acids. Looked up from germline, CDR1 is MDHEN and CDR2 is SYDVKM. With 3 bases clipped from V and 0 bases from J, the junction kept 0 bases outside the gene matches. The CDR3 sequence is CASSLTGGSYEQYF. The CDR3 DNA is TGTGCCAGCAGTTTGACAGGGGGCTCCTACGAGCAGTACTTC. The full variable domain, rest sourced from reference TRBV28 and TRBJ2-7, is DVKVTQSSRYLVKRTGEKVFLECVQDMDHENMFWYRQDPGLGLRLIYFSYDVKMKEKGDIPEGYSVSREKKERFSLILESASTNQTSMYLCASSLTGGSYEQYFGPGTRLTVT.